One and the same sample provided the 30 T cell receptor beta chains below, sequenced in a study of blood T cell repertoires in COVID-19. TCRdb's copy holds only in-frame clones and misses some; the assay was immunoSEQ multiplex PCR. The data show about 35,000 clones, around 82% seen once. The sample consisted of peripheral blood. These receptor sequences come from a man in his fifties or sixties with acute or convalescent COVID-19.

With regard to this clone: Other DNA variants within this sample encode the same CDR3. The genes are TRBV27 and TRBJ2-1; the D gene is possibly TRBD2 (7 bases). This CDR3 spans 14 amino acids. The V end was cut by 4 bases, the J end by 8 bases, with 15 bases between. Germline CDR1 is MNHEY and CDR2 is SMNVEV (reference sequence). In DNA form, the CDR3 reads TGTGCCAGCAGTTCCACGGGGGGCTTGGATGAGCAGTTCTTC. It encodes CASSSTGGLDEQFF.

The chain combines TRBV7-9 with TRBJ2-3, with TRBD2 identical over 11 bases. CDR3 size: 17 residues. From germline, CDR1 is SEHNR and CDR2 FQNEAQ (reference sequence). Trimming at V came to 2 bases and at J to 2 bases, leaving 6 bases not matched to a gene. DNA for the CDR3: TGTGCCAGCAGCTTACTAGCGGGGGGCCTTTTCACAGATACGCAGTATTTT. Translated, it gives CASSLLAGGLFTDTQYF.

CDR3 nucleotides: TGCAGTGCCCCTGGAGCGACTACGCAGTATTTT. Translating it yields CSAPGATTQYF. The V gene is TRBV20-1, the J gene TRBJ2-3; D is undetermined. This CDR3 has 11 residues. V was pared by 6 bases and J by 8 bases, with 12 bases between. Germline CDR1 DFQATT, CDR2 SNEGSKA (reference sequence).

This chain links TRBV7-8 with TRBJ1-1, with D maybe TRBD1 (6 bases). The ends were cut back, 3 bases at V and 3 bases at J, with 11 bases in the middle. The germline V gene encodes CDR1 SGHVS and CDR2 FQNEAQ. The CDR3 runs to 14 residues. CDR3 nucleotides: TGTGCCAGCAGCTTTCAGGGGACGTACACTGAAGCTTTCTTT. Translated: CASSFQGTYTEAFF.

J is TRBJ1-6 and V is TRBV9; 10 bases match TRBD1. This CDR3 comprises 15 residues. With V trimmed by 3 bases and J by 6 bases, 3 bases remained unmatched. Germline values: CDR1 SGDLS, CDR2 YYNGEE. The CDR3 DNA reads TGTGCCAGCAGCGAGACAGGGGGCCCTAATTCACCCCTCCACTTT. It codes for CASSETGGPNSPLHF.

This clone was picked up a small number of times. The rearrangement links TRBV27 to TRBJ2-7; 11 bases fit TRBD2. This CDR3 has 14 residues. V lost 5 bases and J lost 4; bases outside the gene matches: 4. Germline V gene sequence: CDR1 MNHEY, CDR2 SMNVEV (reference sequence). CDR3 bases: TGTGCCAGCAGTCCGGGACTAGCGGTTTACGAGCAGTACTTC. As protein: CASSPGLAVYEQYF.

The CDR3 reads CASSPTAGGTDTQYF. Here the CDR3 DNA reads TGTGCCAGCTCACCAACAGCGGGAGGGACAGATACGCAGTATTTT. V is TRBV18 and J is TRBJ2-3; the match to TRBD2 covers 10 bases. CDR3 length equals 15 residues. J was trimmed by 3 bases and V by 2 bases; bases with no gene match: 2. The V gene's germline CDR1 is KGHSH and CDR2 LQKENI.

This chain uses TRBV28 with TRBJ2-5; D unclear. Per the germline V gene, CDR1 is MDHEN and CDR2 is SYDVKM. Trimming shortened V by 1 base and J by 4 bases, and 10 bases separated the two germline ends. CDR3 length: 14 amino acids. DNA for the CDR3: TGTGCCAGCAGTTTATCTGGCAGACTAGAGACCCAGTACTTC. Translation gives CASSLSGRLETQYF.

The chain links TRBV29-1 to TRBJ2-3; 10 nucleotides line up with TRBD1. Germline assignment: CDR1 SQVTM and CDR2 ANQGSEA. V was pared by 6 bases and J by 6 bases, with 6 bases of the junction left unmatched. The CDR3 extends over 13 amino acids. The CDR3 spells CSVRTGGGDTQYF. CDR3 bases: TGCAGCGTGAGGACAGGGGGAGGGGATACGCAGTATTTT.

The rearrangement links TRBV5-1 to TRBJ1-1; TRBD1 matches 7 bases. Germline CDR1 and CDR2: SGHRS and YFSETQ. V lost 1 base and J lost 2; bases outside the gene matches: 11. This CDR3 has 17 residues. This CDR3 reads CASSLSYYRDRNTEAFF. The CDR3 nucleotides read TGCGCCAGCAGCTTGTCGTATTATAGGGACAGAAACACTGAAGCTTTCTTT.

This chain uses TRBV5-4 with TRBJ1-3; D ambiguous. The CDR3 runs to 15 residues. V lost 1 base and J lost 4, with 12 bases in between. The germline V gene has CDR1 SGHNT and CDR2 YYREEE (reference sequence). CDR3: CASSLRGREGNTIYF. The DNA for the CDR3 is TGTGCCAGCAGCTTGAGAGGGCGAGAGGGAAACACCATATATTTT.

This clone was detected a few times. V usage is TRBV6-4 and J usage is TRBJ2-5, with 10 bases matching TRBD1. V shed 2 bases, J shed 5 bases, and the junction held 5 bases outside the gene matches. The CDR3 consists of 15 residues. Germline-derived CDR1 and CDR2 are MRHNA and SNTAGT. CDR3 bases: TGTGCCAGCAGTGACGGGACAGGGGATATCGAGACCCAGTACTTC. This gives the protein CASSDGTGDIETQYF.

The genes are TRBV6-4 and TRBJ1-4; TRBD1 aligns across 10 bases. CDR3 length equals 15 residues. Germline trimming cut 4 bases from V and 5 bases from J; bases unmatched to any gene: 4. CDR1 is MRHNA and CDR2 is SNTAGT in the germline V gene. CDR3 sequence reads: CASSARQGANEKLFF. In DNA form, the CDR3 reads TGTGCCAGCAGTGCCAGACAGGGGGCGAATGAAAAACTGTTTTTT.

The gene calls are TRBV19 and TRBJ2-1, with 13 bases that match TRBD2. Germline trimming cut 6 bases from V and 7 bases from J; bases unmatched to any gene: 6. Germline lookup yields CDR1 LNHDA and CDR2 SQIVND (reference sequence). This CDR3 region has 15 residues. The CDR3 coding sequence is TGTGCCAGTAGGCTGACTAGCGGGGGGTTGAATGAGCAGTTCTTC. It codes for CASRLTSGGLNEQFF.

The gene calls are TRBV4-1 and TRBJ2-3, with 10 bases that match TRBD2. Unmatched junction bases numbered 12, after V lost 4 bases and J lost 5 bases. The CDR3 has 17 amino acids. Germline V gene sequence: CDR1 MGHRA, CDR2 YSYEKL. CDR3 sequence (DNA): TGCGCCAGCAGCCTCCAGAAAAGCGGGGGGGCCAGAGATACGCAGTATTTT. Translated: CASSLQKSGGARDTQYF.

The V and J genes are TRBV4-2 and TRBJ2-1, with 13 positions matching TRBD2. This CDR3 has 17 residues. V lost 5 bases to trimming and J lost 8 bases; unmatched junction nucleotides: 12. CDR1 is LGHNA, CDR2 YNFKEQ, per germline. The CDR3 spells CASSRGLRTSGSHEQFF. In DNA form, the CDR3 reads TGTGCCAGCAGCAGAGGGTTAAGGACTAGCGGGAGCCATGAGCAGTTCTTC.

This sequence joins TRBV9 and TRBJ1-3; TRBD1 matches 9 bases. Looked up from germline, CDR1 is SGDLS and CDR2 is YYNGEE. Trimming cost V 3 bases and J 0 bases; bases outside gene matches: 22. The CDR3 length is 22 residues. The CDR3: CASSGRTLSGTGTLSSGNTIYF. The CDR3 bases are TGTGCCAGCAGCGGACGAACACTTTCCGGGACAGGGACCCTGAGCTCTGGAAACACCATATATTTT.

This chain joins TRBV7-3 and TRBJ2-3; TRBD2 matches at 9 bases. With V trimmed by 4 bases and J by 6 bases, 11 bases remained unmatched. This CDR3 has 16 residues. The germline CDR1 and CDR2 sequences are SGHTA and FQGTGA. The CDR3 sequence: CASSSSGVLGWDTQYF. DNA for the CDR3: TGTGCCAGCAGCTCTAGCGGGGTCTTAGGGTGGGATACGCAGTATTTT.

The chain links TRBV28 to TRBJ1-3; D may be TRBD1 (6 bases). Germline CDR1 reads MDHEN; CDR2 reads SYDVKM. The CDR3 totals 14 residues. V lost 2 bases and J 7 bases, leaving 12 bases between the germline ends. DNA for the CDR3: TGTGCCAGCAGTTTAGGGGGCCTTCGGAACACCATATATTTT. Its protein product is CASSLGGLRNTIYF.

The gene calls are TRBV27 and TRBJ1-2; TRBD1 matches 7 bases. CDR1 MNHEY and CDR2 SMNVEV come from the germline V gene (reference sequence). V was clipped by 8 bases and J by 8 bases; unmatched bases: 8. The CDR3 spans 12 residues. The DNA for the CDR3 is TGTGCCAGCCGAGACAGGGCGGGAGGCTACACCTTC. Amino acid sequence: CASRDRAGGYTF.

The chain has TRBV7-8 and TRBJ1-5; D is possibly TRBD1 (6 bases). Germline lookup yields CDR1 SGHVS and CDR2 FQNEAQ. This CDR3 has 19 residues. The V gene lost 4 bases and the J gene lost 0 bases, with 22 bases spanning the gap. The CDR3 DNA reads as TGTGCCAGCAGCTCTTACAGGGTACTCCTCCCAGATAGCAATCAGCCCCAGCATTTT. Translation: CASSSYRVLLPDSNQPQHF.

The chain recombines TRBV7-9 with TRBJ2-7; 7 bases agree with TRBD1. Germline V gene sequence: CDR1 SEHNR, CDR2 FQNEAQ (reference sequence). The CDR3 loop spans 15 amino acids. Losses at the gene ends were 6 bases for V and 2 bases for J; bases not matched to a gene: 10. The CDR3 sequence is CASSTGQDDTYEQYF. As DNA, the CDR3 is TGTGCCAGCAGTACCGGACAGGACGACACCTACGAGCAGTACTTC.

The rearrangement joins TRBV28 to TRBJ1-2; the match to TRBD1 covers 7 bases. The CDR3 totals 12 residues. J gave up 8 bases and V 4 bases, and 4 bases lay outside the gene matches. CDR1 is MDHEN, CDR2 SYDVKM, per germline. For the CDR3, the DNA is TGTGCCAGCAGTTCGACAGGGCGAGGCTACACCTTC. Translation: CASSSTGRGYTF.

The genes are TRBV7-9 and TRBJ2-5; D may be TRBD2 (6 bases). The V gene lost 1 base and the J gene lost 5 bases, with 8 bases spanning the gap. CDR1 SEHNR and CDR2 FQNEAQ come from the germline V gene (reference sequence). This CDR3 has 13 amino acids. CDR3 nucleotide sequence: TGTGCCAGCAGCTTAGAACTAGCCGAGACCCAGTACTTC. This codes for CASSLELAETQYF.

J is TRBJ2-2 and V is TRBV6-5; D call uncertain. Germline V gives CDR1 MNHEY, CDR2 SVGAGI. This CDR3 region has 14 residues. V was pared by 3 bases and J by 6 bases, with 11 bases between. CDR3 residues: CASSYRLDAGELFF. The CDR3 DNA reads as TGTGCCAGCAGTTATAGACTCGACGCCGGGGAGCTGTTTTTT.

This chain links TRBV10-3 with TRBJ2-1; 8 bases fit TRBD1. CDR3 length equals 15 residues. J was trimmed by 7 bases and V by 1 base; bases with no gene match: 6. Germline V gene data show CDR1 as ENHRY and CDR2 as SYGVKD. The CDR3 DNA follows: TGTGCCATCAGTGAGTGGGTGGACAGGGTGAATGAGCAGTTCTTC. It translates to CAISEWVDRVNEQFF.

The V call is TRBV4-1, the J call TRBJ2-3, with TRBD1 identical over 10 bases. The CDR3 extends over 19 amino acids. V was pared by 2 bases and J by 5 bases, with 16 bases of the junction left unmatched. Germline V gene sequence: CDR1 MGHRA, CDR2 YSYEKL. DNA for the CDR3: TGCGCCAGCAGCCAAAGATCTTTGCGGAGACAGGGGGCATTAGATACGCAGTATTTT. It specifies CASSQRSLRRQGALDTQYF.

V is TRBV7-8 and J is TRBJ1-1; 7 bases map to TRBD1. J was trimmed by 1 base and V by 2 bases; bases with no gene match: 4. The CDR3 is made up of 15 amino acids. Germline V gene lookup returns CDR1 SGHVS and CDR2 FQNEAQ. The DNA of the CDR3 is TGTGCCAGCAGCTTATACCAGGGGGGGAACACTGAAGCTTTCTTT. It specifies CASSLYQGGNTEAFF.

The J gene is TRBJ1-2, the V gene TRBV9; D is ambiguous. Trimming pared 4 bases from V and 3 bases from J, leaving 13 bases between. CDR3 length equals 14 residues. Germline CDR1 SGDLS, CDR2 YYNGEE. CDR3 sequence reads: CASSPYDTDYGYTF. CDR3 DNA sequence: TGTGCCAGCAGCCCCTACGACACGGACTATGGCTACACCTTC.

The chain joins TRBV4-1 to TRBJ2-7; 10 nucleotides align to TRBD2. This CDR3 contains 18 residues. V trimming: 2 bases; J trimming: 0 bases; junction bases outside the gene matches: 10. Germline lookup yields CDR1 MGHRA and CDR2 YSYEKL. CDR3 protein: CASSQWVGLATISYEQYF. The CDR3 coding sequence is TGCGCCAGCAGCCAATGGGTGGGACTAGCGACTATCTCCTACGAGCAGTACTTC.